These T cell receptor beta chains were read from a single sample in a study of T cell repertoires in cytomegalovirus infection. TCRdb ran MiXCR on the reads and lists one entry per CDR3 protein. The data show around 500,000 distinct CDR3 sequences, about 39% seen once. The antigens for these receptors are not known. This specimen consisted of cultured PBMCs, obtained from culture after CMV antigen stimulation. These receptors were obtained from a human donor in good health (CMV status not recorded). Some clones in this sample may be carry-over from other donors' samples. Each CDR3 is given with its conserved first and last residue. The D gene is left open where the match is weak. The size field is filled for only some rows; it gives once, few, many or a size class.

d_gene | j_gene | abundance | v_gene | CDR3aa | CDR3nt
TRBD1 | TRBJ2-3 | few | TRBV7-2 | CASSRRQGGGDTQYF | TGTGCCAGCAGCCGCAGACAGGGGGGAGGAGATACGCAGTATTTT
- | TRBJ2-2 | few | TRBV19 | CASSMWGSTTGAGELFF | TGTGCCAGTAGTATGTGGGGCTCGACGACAGGTGCCGGGGAGCTGTTTTTT
- | TRBJ2-1 | - | TRBV6-2/TRBV6-3 | CASSYSTYNEQFF | TGTGCCAGCAGTTACAGTACCTACAATGAGCAGTTCTTC
- | TRBJ1-5 | - | TRBV7-9 | CASSPSSTNMTQHF | TGTGCCAGCAGCCCCAGTAGTACGAACATGACCCAGCATTTT
TRBD1 | TRBJ1-5 | few | TRBV7-8 | CASSTSDRAQPQHF | TGTGCCAGCAGCACCTCTGACAGGGCTCAGCCCCAGCATTTT
- | TRBJ2-2 | - | TRBV27 | CASSRKVGSGYTGELFF | TGTGCCAGCAGTCGTAAGGTCGGGAGCGGGTACACCGGGGAGCTGTTTTTT
- | TRBJ2-7 | - | TRBV7-9 | CASSGVHYEQYF | TGTGCCAGCAGCGGGGTGCACTACGAGCAGTACTTC
TRBD2 | TRBJ2-5 | once | TRBV27 | CASSLLAGGRQETQYF | TGTGCCAGCAGTCTCCTAGCGGGGGGGCGGCAAGAGACCCAGTACTTC
- | TRBJ2-7 | - | TRBV6-6 | CASRPGTSSSYEQYF | TGTGCCAGCCGTCCGGGGACTTCGAGCTCCTACGAGCAGTACTTC
- | TRBJ1-4 | many | TRBV7-8 | CASSSRGATNEKLFF | TGTGCCAGCAGCTCGAGGGGGGCGACTAATGAAAAACTGTTTTTT
- | TRBJ2-2 | few | TRBV7-2 | CASSEFMGTGELFF | TGTGCCAGCAGCGAGTTTATGGGTACCGGGGAGCTGTTTTTT
TRBD2 | TRBJ2-1 | few | TRBV24-1 | CATREGLAERNEQFF | TGTGCCACCAGAGAGGGACTAGCGGAGCGCAATGAGCAGTTCTTC
TRBD1 | TRBJ2-1 | - | TRBV11-2 | CASSLRTGSYNEQFF | TGTGCCAGCAGCTTAAGGACAGGTTCCTACAATGAGCAGTTCTTC
- | TRBJ2-3 | - | TRBV2 | CASSSPGQGGDTQYF | TGTGCCAGCAGTTCGCCGGGACAAGGAGGAGATACGCAGTATTTT
- | TRBJ2-1 | - | TRBV7-2 | CASSLVDQAYNEQFF | TGTGCCAGCAGCTTAGTTGACCAGGCATACAATGAGCAGTTCTTC
- | TRBJ2-2 | - | TRBV27 | CASRGGANTGELFF | TGTGCCAGCAGGGGGGGGGCTAACACCGGGGAGCTGTTTTTT
- | TRBJ2-7 | - | TRBV12-3/TRBV12-4 | CASQRGGVDEQYF | TGTGCCAGCCAGAGAGGGGGGGTAGACGAGCAGTACTTC
- | TRBJ1-5 | - | TRBV12-3/TRBV12-4 | CASTRGDPRNQPQHF | TGTGCCAGCACTCGGGGAGACCCACGCAATCAGCCCCAGCATTTT
TRBD2 | TRBJ2-5 | - | TRBV7-2 | CASSLMGGGETQYF | TGTGCCAGCAGCTTAATGGGGGGGGGTGAGACCCAGTACTTC
TRBD2 | TRBJ2-5 | many | TRBV7-2 | CASSSSSGRAGETQYF | TGTGCCAGCAGCTCATCTAGCGGGAGGGCCGGGGAGACCCAGTACTTC
TRBD1 | TRBJ2-7 | once | TRBV6-9 | CASGTGTGASEQYF | TGTGCCAGCGGTACCGGGACAGGGGCTTCCGAGCAGTACTTC
TRBD1 | TRBJ1-2 | - | TRBV9 | CASSPGDSPYGYTF | TGTGCCAGCAGCCCCGGGGACAGCCCCTATGGCTACACCTTC
TRBD2 | TRBJ2-3 | - | TRBV7-2 | CASTPRSGADTQYF | TGTGCCAGCACCCCCCGTAGCGGGGCGGATACGCAGTATTTT
TRBD1 | TRBJ2-3 | - | TRBV12-3/TRBV12-4 | CASSSHRTGGLTDTQYF | TGTGCCAGCAGTTCCCACCGGACAGGGGGCTTAACAGATACGCAGTATTTT
TRBD2 | TRBJ2-1 | - | TRBV15 | CATSRVAGGDNEQFF | TGTGCCACCAGCAGAGTAGCGGGGGGGGACAATGAGCAGTTCTTC
TRBD2 | TRBJ2-2 | - | TRBV7-9 | CASSSGLGSTGELFF | TGTGCCAGCAGCTCAGGACTAGGGAGCACCGGGGAGCTGTTTTTT
TRBD2 | TRBJ2-7 | - | TRBV6-2/TRBV6-3 | CASSSQRESEQYF | TGTGCCAGCAGTTCCCAGCGGGAGTCGGAACAGTACTTC
- | TRBJ2-1 | few | TRBV6-5 | CASSPGLDYNEQFF | TGTGCCAGCAGTCCGGGACTCGACTACAATGAGCAGTTCTTC
- | TRBJ2-7 | few | TRBV7-2 | CASSSTGLPPYEQYF | TGTGCCAGCAGCTCAACAGGCTTACCCCCCTACGAGCAGTACTTC
- | TRBJ2-7 | - | TRBV6-1 | CASSEAISLGGYEQYF | TGTGCCAGCAGTGAAGCTATTAGCCTTGGCGGCTACGAGCAGTACTTC
- | TRBJ1-3 | few | TRBV7-2 | CASSLYPGSGNTIYF | TGTGCCAGCAGCTTATACCCCGGCTCTGGAAACACCATATATTTT
- | TRBJ1-1 | few | TRBV3-1 | CASSHGSYTEAFF | TGTGCCAGCAGCCACGGGAGTTACACTGAAGCTTTCTTT
- | TRBJ1-2 | few | TRBV7-9 | CASSLATVSYGYTF | TGTGCCAGCAGCTTAGCCACAGTTTCCTATGGCTACACCTTC
TRBD2 | TRBJ2-1 | - | TRBV20-1 | CSASNERVGTIKGYNHEQFF | TGCAGTGCTAGCAATGAAAGGGTCGGGACTATCAAAGGATACAATCATGAGCAGTTCTTC
TRBD2 | TRBJ2-7 | - | TRBV27 | CASSSGLATTYEQYF | TGTGCCAGCAGTTCGGGACTAGCGACCACCTACGAGCAGTACTTC
- | TRBJ2-5 | - | TRBV2 | CASSGANLQETQYF | TGTGCCAGCAGTGGGGCCAATCTACAAGAGACCCAGTACTTC
- | TRBJ2-7 | - | TRBV7-9 | CASSTTEAYEQYF | TGTGCCAGCAGCACGACAGAAGCCTACGAGCAGTACTTC
- | TRBJ1-5 | - | TRBV2 | CASSPGARRPQHF | TGTGCCAGCAGTCCCGGGGCCAGAAGGCCCCAGCATTTT
- | TRBJ1-2 | - | TRBV7-2 | CASSLGVYRGVIGYTF | TGTGCCAGCAGCTTAGGCGTCTATCGGGGTGTGATTGGCTACACCTTC
- | TRBJ1-1 | - | TRBV12-3/TRBV12-4 | CASSPRYTEAFF | TGTGCCAGCAGCCCTCGATACACTGAAGCTTTCTTT
- | TRBJ2-5 | many | TRBV7-2 | CASSPRPVETQYF | TGTGCCAGCAGCCCTCGCCCGGTAGAGACCCAGTACTTC
- | TRBJ2-1 | few | TRBV9 | CASSAPTRSEQFF | TGTGCCAGCAGCGCCCCAACTAGGTCTGAGCAGTTCTTC
- | TRBJ1-3 | - | TRBV15 | CATSRDLDSGNTIYF | TGTGCCACCAGCAGAGATTTGGACTCTGGAAACACCATATATTTT
- | TRBJ1-2 | - | TRBV20-1 | CSARAGSNYGYTF | TGCAGTGCTAGAGCGGGGAGTAACTATGGCTACACCTTC
- | TRBJ2-3 | - | TRBV6-5 | CASSYSRGADTQYF | TGTGCCAGCAGTTACTCCCGGGGCGCAGATACGCAGTATTTT
TRBD1 | TRBJ1-1 | - | TRBV7-2 | CASSQLRGTAFF | TGTGCCAGCAGCCAACTCAGGGGGACAGCTTTCTTT
TRBD2 | TRBJ2-3 | few | TRBV7-2 | CASSMLAAGTDTQYF | TGTGCCAGCAGCATGCTAGCGGCTGGCACAGATACGCAGTATTTT
TRBD2 | TRBJ2-7 | - | TRBV12-3/TRBV12-4 | CASMTSGVYEQYF | TGTGCCAGCATGACTAGCGGGGTCTACGAGCAGTACTTC
- | TRBJ2-2 | many | TRBV7-2 | CASSPPISLEPNTGELFF | TGTGCCAGCAGCCCCCCGATCTCTCTAGAGCCGAACACCGGGGAGCTGTTTTTT
TRBD2 | TRBJ2-3 | few | TRBV7-2 | CASSLAVGTDTQYF | TGTGCCAGCAGCCTAGCGGTGGGGACAGATACGCAGTATTTT